This T cell receptor beta chain was sequenced in a study of T cell changes during pregnancy in multiple sclerosis. Sequencing used immunoSEQ multiplex PCR; TCRdb keeps in-frame clones, though not all of them. The data hold 50,000 to 80,000 clones, with about 91% observed a single time. The germline V gene encodes CDR1 SEHNR and CDR2 FQNEAQ (reference sequence). V dropped 3 bases and J dropped 3 bases, with 12 bases sitting between them. CDR3 length: 14 amino acids. The chain uses TRBV7-9 and TRBJ2-7; weak D call: TRBD1 (6 bases). The sequenced sample was CD8+ T cells from peripheral blood mononuclear cells, obtained before pregnancy. The sequence derives from a female donor with multiple sclerosis, enrolled in a pregnancy study. CDR3 residues: CASSLSGRGYEQYF. DNA for the CDR3: TGTGCCAGCAGCTTGAGTGGCAGGGGCTACGAGCAGTACTTC.